Reported below is one T cell receptor beta chain. Its antigen is still unknown. Base qualities are not recorded, but no much larger clone differs from it by a single base. The source of the sample is a study of immune cell composition in non-small cell lung cancer (dated by TCRdb to about 2017). As for the study more broadly: Histologic subtype, mostly lung adenocarcinoma or squamous cell carcinoma, was determined with H&E together with p63, CK5, Napsin A and TTF-1 immunohistochemistry. TCR-beta sequencing (Adaptive Biotechnologies) was performed on around 37 paired NSCLC tumour and non-adjacent lung specimens plus 26 tumour-only specimens. The subtype comparisons left out a handful of tumour specimens with TCR-beta data because those specimens were rare histological subtypes. Supplementary cohort #1 consisted of ten or so lung adenocarcinoma cases with paired tumour/lung TCR-beta sequencing and with TIL populations generated to assess tumour reactivity.

From frozen aliquots of unsorted single-cell suspensions, genomic DNA was isolated using the QIAamp DNA kit. The tumour samples consisted of surgically resected non-small cell lung cancer tissue. Tissues arrived within 2 hours after resection and were immediately processed into single-cell suspensions. Tissue was broken up mechanically, digested enzymatically with DNase I, collagenase I and hyaluronidase for under 35 minutes at 37 degrees C, and then filtered and RBC-lysed. Study-wide conclusions, independent of this receptor: Nearly half of NSCLC cases had tumour-associated clones >0.5%, with about four fifths of squamous carcinomas showing such clones compared with about 30% of adenocarcinomas. No significant correlation was found between smoking pack-years and tumour TCR-beta clonality. The reactivity cohort included only around nine cases, and whether tumour-reactive clones share sequences with the dominant in vivo tumour-associated clones was not shown. Across 10 adenocarcinoma cases, the maximal tumour-associated clone frequency showed a strong correlation with TIL tumour reactivity, but overall clonality showed no such correlation. Top 10 clone scores and productive clonality were significantly higher in lung squamous cell carcinoma than in lung adenocarcinoma tumours.

TCR-beta CDR3 regions were amplified from genomic DNA by a two-step multiplex PCR, with the second step adding Illumina-compatible adaptors. TCR-beta immunosequencing was performed on an Illumina platform as a commercial immunoSEQ service. The paper's processing steps were these. Repertoires were summarised as Top 10 Clones, the percentage of T-cell templates from the ten most frequent sequences, and productive clonality. Values of productive clonality ranged from 0 to 1, with a monoclonal population indicated by a value of 1. Tumour-associated clones, identified using log10 scatter plots, were defined as sequences that made up at least 0.1% of tumour T-cell templates and were not found in the matched non-adjacent lung. Two-group comparisons used Student's t-tests, stages used ANOVA, and relationships used linear regression, analysed in GraphPad Prism7 and R. The immuneACCESS repertoire file appears here via TCRdb, limited to in-frame rearrangements. These files lack a portion of the clones; in checked studies, under half of the deficit traces to unresolved V genes, and the cause of the others is not known. For V, J and clone size, that table is used; D and trimming come from the DNA. This sample lists a few thousand clones; roughly 88% were detected once. Together, the top ten hold nearly 10% of the sample.

Sequencing input: lung tumor tissue. The source of this sequence is a human donor with non-small cell lung cancer.

The sequenced DNA is TGTGCCAGCAGCTGGGGACAGGGCGATACGCAGTATTTT. It specifies CASSWGQGDTQYF. This chain is built from TRBV7-9 and TRBJ2-3, and TRBD1 aligns with 9 junction nucleotides. Its CDR3 holds 13 amino acids, cysteine through phenylalanine. CDR3 DNA is the only sequence kept; it has 39 bases, read in frame from the first base. At the junction V is shortened by 4 bases and J by 6 bases; bases outside the gene matches: 2. For CDR1 and CDR2, the germline V gene (reference sequence) lists SEHNR and FQNEAQ.